The rows below give T cell receptor beta chains drawn from one sample of a study of T cells of healthy individuals. Each CDR3 protein gets one entry after TCRdb re-called the 5' RACE reads with MiXCR. In the table there are more than 85,000 distinct CDR3 sequences, roughly a sixth of which are singletons. The receptors come from a human donor in good health. The CDR3 runs from the conserved cysteine through the conserved F or W. Fields, in order: D gene, J gene, V gene, clone size, CDR3 protein, CDR3 DNA. A D gene is named only where the DNA matches it firmly. Not every row has a clone size; where given, it reads once, few, many or a size class.

d_call: .; j_call: TRBJ2-1; v_call: TRBV14; clone_size: few; cdr3_aa: CASSSYRQYNEQFF; cdr3_nt: TGTGCCAGCAGCTCCTATAGACAGTACAATGAGCAGTTCTTC
d_call: .; j_call: TRBJ2-4; v_call: TRBV6-5; clone_size: .; cdr3_aa: CASTIGRERATAKNIQYF; cdr3_nt: TGTGCCAGCACCATCGGTAGAGAAAGGGCGACCGCCAAAAACATTCAGTACTTC
d_call: TRBD1; j_call: TRBJ1-1; v_call: TRBV12-3/TRBV12-4; clone_size: few; cdr3_aa: CASSFMDRGPLGTEAFF; cdr3_nt: TGTGCCAGCAGTTTTATGGACAGGGGTCCCTTGGGGACTGAAGCTTTCTTT
d_call: .; j_call: TRBJ1-5; v_call: TRBV4-2; clone_size: many; cdr3_aa: CASSQDLTSRGNQPQHF; cdr3_nt: TGTGCCAGCAGCCAAGATTTGACCTCGAGGGGCAATCAGCCCCAGCATTTT
d_call: .; j_call: TRBJ1-1; v_call: TRBV29-1; clone_size: .; cdr3_aa: CSVKGQAAEAFF; cdr3_nt: TGCAGCGTCAAGGGGCAAGCGGCTGAAGCTTTCTTT
d_call: TRBD2; j_call: TRBJ2-3; v_call: TRBV15; clone_size: .; cdr3_aa: CATSREIGTSGVDTQYF; cdr3_nt: TGTGCCACCAGCAGAGAAATAGGGACTAGCGGGGTCGATACGCAGTATTTT
d_call: TRBD2; j_call: TRBJ2-5; v_call: TRBV28; clone_size: .; cdr3_aa: CASRRTSVETQYF; cdr3_nt: TGTGCCAGCAGACGAACTAGCGTCGAGACCCAGTACTTC
d_call: TRBD2; j_call: TRBJ2-5; v_call: TRBV4-2; clone_size: many; cdr3_aa: CASSQDRGGQETQYF; cdr3_nt: TGTGCCAGCAGCCAAGATCGCGGGGGGCAAGAGACCCAGTACTTC
d_call: TRBD2; j_call: TRBJ2-7; v_call: TRBV4-3; clone_size: few; cdr3_aa: CASSQSGTSGNEQYF; cdr3_nt: TGCGCCAGCAGCCAATCGGGGACTAGCGGAAACGAGCAGTACTTC
d_call: TRBD1; j_call: TRBJ2-5; v_call: TRBV20-1; clone_size: few; cdr3_aa: CSARGTGPQETQYF; cdr3_nt: TGCAGTGCTAGAGGGACAGGGCCGCAAGAGACCCAGTACTTC
d_call: .; j_call: TRBJ2-3; v_call: TRBV24-1; clone_size: few; cdr3_aa: CATSDLFDTDTQYF; cdr3_nt: TGTGCCACCAGTGATTTATTTGACACAGATACGCAGTATTTT
d_call: .; j_call: TRBJ1-1; v_call: TRBV28; clone_size: few; cdr3_aa: CASSRSGATEAFF; cdr3_nt: TGTGCCAGCAGTCGCAGTGGGGCCACTGAAGCTTTCTTT
d_call: TRBD2; j_call: TRBJ2-1; v_call: TRBV6-1; clone_size: many; cdr3_aa: CASSGLAGANEQFF; cdr3_nt: TGTGCCAGCAGCGGACTAGCGGGAGCCAATGAGCAGTTCTTC
d_call: TRBD1; j_call: TRBJ2-1; v_call: TRBV4-3; clone_size: few; cdr3_aa: CASSRRQGHYNEQFF; cdr3_nt: TGCGCCAGCAGCCGGCGACAGGGACACTACAATGAGCAGTTCTTC
d_call: .; j_call: TRBJ1-5; v_call: TRBV6-6; clone_size: few; cdr3_aa: CASSYDGNQPQHF; cdr3_nt: TGTGCCAGCAGTTACGACGGGAATCAGCCCCAGCATTTT